What follows are 12 T cell receptor beta chains derived from one specimen sequenced in a study of T cells expressing NK-cell markers. For each CDR3 protein, TCRdb gives one entry from its re-call of the 5' RACE reads, without DNA. Found here are 550,000 or so distinct CDR3 sequences; the top ten clones hold roughly 3.4%. The sequenced material came from blood T cells: a sorted CD56 or NKG2C T cell subset, CD4+ or CD8+ T cells, or bulk PBMC T cells (not recorded which). The source of these receptors is a man younger than 35 in good health.

The chain employs TRBV7-6 and TRBJ1-2. CDR1 and CDR2 (germline): SGHVS, FNYEAQ. The CDR3 consists of 15 residues. CDR3 region: CASSPRTAPGGGYTF.

The chain combines TRBV7-9 with TRBJ2-2. The CDR3 runs to 16 residues. Germline CDR1 is SEHNR and CDR2 is FQNEAQ (reference sequence). CDR3 protein: CASSPGAFANTGELFF.

The rearrangement uses TRBV29-1 and TRBJ2-3; the TRBD2 assignment by TCRdb is unverifiable without DNA. The CDR3 contains 13 residues. CDR1 is SQVTM, CDR2 ANQGSEA, per germline. This chain's CDR3 is CSVEARTSGRKYF.

The chain has TRBV18 and TRBJ2-1; TCRdb reports TRBD2, a call that lacks DNA to check it against. Germline V gene sequence: CDR1 KGHSH, CDR2 LQKENI. The CDR3 consists of 14 residues. The CDR3 reads CASSPAGGRDEQFF.

This rearrangement joins TRBV7-8 to TRBJ1-1. CDR3 size: 14 residues. Per germline, CDR1 SGHVS and CDR2 FQNEAQ. The CDR3 here is CASSLVTFSTEAFF.

The chain has TRBV11-2 and TRBJ1-2; TCRdb returns TRBD1, unconfirmable since there is no DNA. The CDR3 contains 15 residues. Germline V gene lookup returns CDR1 SGHAT and CDR2 FQNNGV. CDR3 residues: CASRHYTGTDYGYTF.

V is TRBV2 and J is TRBJ2-1; TCRdb outputs TRBD2, but without DNA this stays unchecked. This CDR3 has 15 residues. CDR1 is SNHLY, CDR2 FYNNEI, per germline. The CDR3: CASSILAGGPDEQFF. The whole variable domain, filled in from reference TRBV2 and TRBJ2-1, reads EPEVTQTPSHQVTQMGQEVILRCVPISNHLYFYWYRQILGQKVEFLVSFYNNEISEKSEIFDDQFSVERPDGSNFTLKIRSTKLEDSAMYFCASSILAGGPDEQFFGPGTRLTVL.

The chain links TRBV20-1 to TRBJ2-1. CDR3 length: 12 amino acids. Germline V gene data show CDR1 as DFQATT and CDR2 as SNEGSKA (reference sequence). The chain's CDR3 is CSARVARDEQFF.

The chain couples TRBV10-3 to TRBJ2-5; there is no DNA to check the TCRdb D call of TRBD2. The CDR3 loop spans 14 amino acids. The germline CDR1 and CDR2 sequences are ENHRY and SYGVKD. The CDR3 sequence: CAISVPEEGETQYF.

The V gene is TRBV6-5, the J gene TRBJ1-4; TCRdb names TRBD1, which stays unverified in the absence of DNA. CDR3 length equals 12 residues. Germline CDR1 and CDR2: MNHEY and SVGAGI. This CDR3 is CATSPGWEKLFF.

The chain is built from TRBV12-5 and TRBJ2-1; TCRdb indicates TRBD1, and absent DNA this call remains unverified. The CDR3 runs 17 residues. Germline assignment: CDR1 LGHNT and CDR2 FRNRAP. This CDR3 reads CASGLVEGSLGYNEQFF.

This chain's CDR3 is CSAPRKGRLEEQYF. The rearrangement joins TRBV20-1 to TRBJ2-7; TCRdb proposes TRBD1, but this gene call is untestable without DNA. The CDR3 has 14 residues. Germline V CDR1 and CDR2: DFQATT, SNEGSKA (reference sequence).